These 17 T cell receptor beta chains were sequenced from one sample in a study of regulatory T cells in long-lasting Graves disease (dated by TCRdb to the early 2020s). Library generation was performed with multiplex PCR. For sequencing, an Illumina HiSeq 4000 was employed. To build TCR beta libraries, CDR3 regions were amplified by Arm-PCR using iRepertoire HTBI primers. TCRdb reprocessed the public reads (quality trimming at Q25 with fastp, clone calling with MiXCR) and kept in-frame beta chains. Every CDR3 protein is listed once, alongside the most common genes and DNA of its rows. The sample table records 350,000 to 450,000 distinct CDR3 sequences; more than 20% of these occur just once. The leading ten clones occupy 20% to 25% of the sample. The time point tag for this specimen amounts to: persistent/refractory GD, antithyroid drugs over 5 years with positive TRAb. RNA was extracted from PBMCs in TRIzol for both TCR sequencing and RNA sequencing.

The source was peripheral blood mononuclear cells (PBMCs), collected when the disease was refractory, from a patient treated with antithyroid drugs. The receptors stem from a female donor with Graves disease.

This clonotype was detected many times. This rearrangement joins TRBV2 to TRBJ1-2; TRBD1 matches 9 bases. CDR1 SNHLY and CDR2 FYNNEI come from the germline V gene. This CDR3 is 14 amino acids long. V shed 3 bases, J shed 7 bases, and the junction held 6 bases outside the gene matches. Here the CDR3 DNA reads TGTGCCAGCAGTGAGTGGACAGGGGTAGGTGGCTACACCTTC. This sequence encodes CASSEWTGVGGYTF. The whole variable domain, remainder taken from reference TRBV2 and TRBJ1-2, is EPEVTQTPSHQVTQMGQEVILRCVPISNHLYFYWYRQILGQKVEFLVSFYNNEISEKSEIFDDQFSVERPDGSNFTLKIRSTKLEDSAMYFCASSEWTGVGGYTFGSGTRLTVV.

Points on this clonotype: A much bigger clone sits one base away, suggesting this may be a read error. CDR3 bases: TGTGCCATCGGGGGACTAGGTGTCTACGAGCGGTACTTC. This gives the protein CAIGGLGVYERYF. The chain uses TRBV10-3 and TRBJ2-7, with TRBD2 matching over 8 bases. Germline CDR1 is ENHRY and CDR2 is SYGVKD. The CDR3 contains 13 residues.

This clonotype showed up just a few times. The J gene is TRBJ1-1, the V gene TRBV19; D is undetermined. The CDR3 is 13 amino acids. V dropped 10 bases and J dropped 0 bases, with 12 bases sitting between them. Germline V gene data show CDR1 as LNHDA and CDR2 as SQIVND (reference sequence). The CDR3 DNA is TGTGCCACCTCGATAAAACTGAACACTGAAGCTTTCTTT. This gives the protein CATSIKLNTEAFF.

The table lists this clonotype with a count of one. This chain uses TRBV28 with TRBJ2-1; 7 bases are a match to TRBD2. This CDR3 region has 12 residues. Germline assignment: CDR1 MDHEN and CDR2 SYDVKM. Trimming removed 3 bases from V and 14 bases from J; junction bases left unmatched: 7. CDR3 DNA: TGTGCCAGCAGTTTGGTCAGCGGGAAAGAGTTCTTC. Translated: CASSLVSGKEFF.

The table lists this clonotype with a few counts. The chain joins TRBV12-3 or TRBV12-4 to TRBJ2-7; 8 positions match TRBD1. This CDR3 has 18 residues. Losses at the gene ends were 4 bases for V and 4 bases for J; bases not matched to a gene: 18. The CDR3 bases are TGTGCCAGCAGTTACTCTCGTGTGGACAGGGTGGCAAATTACGAGCAGTACTTC. Translated: CASSYSRVDRVANYEQYF.

The chain carries TRBV6-1 and TRBJ1-6, with no clear D. V was clipped by 5 bases and J by 7 bases, with 12 bases between them. This CDR3 has 14 residues. CDR1 and CDR2 from the germline V gene are MNHNS and SASEGT. The CDR3 region has the DNA TGTGCCAGCAGTACCCTCCCGGGAAATTCACCCCTCCACTTT. Its translation: CASSTLPGNSPLHF.

The table lists this clonotype with many counts. The rearrangement links TRBV28 to TRBJ1-5; the D gene is possibly TRBD1 (5 bases). V was trimmed by 3 bases and J by 0 bases, leaving 24 bases between them. CDR1 is MDHEN, CDR2 SYDVKM, per germline. CDR3 length equals 20 residues. CDR3 protein: CASSFAVGGAGPYSNQPQHF. The CDR3 nucleotides are TGTGCCAGCAGTTTCGCGGTTGGGGGAGCAGGGCCCTATAGCAATCAGCCCCAGCATTTT.

The genes are TRBV27 and TRBJ2-1; 10 nucleotides match TRBD1. Per germline, CDR1 MNHEY and CDR2 SMNVEV (reference sequence). The CDR3 extends over 15 amino acids. V gave up 2 bases and J gave up 6 bases; unmatched junction bases: 4. CDR3 loop: CASSLGTGVFNEQFF. CDR3 DNA sequence: TGTGCCAGCAGTTTAGGGACAGGGGTTTTCAATGAGCAGTTCTTC.

This clonotype appeared a few times. V and J are TRBV11-2 and TRBJ2-7, with 10 bases lining up with TRBD2. Germline lookup yields CDR1 SGHAT and CDR2 FQNNGV. J gave up 4 bases and V 4 bases, and 4 bases lay outside the gene matches. This CDR3 spans 14 amino acids. This CDR3 reads CASSSSSGGYEQYF. CDR3 bases: TGTGCCAGCAGCTCTAGTAGCGGGGGGTACGAGCAGTACTTC.

This clonotype was detected many times. V usage is TRBV10-3 and J usage is TRBJ2-7; D remains ambiguous. CDR1 and CDR2 from the germline V gene are ENHRY and SYGVKD. This CDR3 region has 11 residues. The germline V and J ends were trimmed by 8 bases and 1 base, with 6 bases remaining between them. The CDR3 here is CAISGSYEQYF. CDR3 in DNA: TGTGCCATCTCCGGATCCTACGAGCAGTACTTC.

This clonotype was detected only a few times. This chain's CDR3 is CASSRVADSPLHF. As DNA, the CDR3 is TGTGCCAGTAGTAGGGTAGCGGATTCACCCCTCCACTTT. The chain is built from TRBV19 and TRBJ1-6, with no clear D. This CDR3 has 13 amino acids. With 4 bases removed from V and 8 bases from J, the gap between germline ends came to 9 bases. Per germline, CDR1 LNHDA and CDR2 SQIVND (reference sequence).

This clonotype was found many times. V is TRBV11-2 and J is TRBJ2-7; perhaps TRBD1 as D (6 bases). Germline V lookup: CDR1 SGHAT, CDR2 FQNNGV. The V and J ends lost 0 bases and 2 bases respectively, with 11 bases between them. The CDR3 extends over 15 amino acids. The CDR3 DNA is TGTGCCAGCAGCTTAGATTTCAGGGGTCCCTACGAGCAGTACTTC. As protein: CASSLDFRGPYEQYF.

The chain links TRBV19 to TRBJ2-3; D ambiguous. The germline V and J ends were trimmed by 3 bases and 4 bases, with 14 bases remaining between them. Germline assignment: CDR1 LNHDA and CDR2 SQIVND (reference sequence). This CDR3 has 15 residues. The CDR3 here is CASSIGSQYPDTQYF. DNA of the CDR3: TGTGCCAGTAGTATTGGCAGCCAGTACCCAGATACGCAGTATTTT.

Worth noting for this clonotype: Since a much larger clone is just one base distant, this may be a read error. The V gene is TRBV6-1, the J gene TRBJ1-1, with unresolved D. Germline CDR1 is MNHNS and CDR2 is SASEGT. V was cut by 6 bases and J by 1 base, with 15 bases left in between. This CDR3 region has 15 residues. DNA of the CDR3: TGTGCCAGCAGCGCCTTAAGGACGGCGAACACTGAAGCTTTCTTT. This gives the protein CASSALRTANTEAFF.

In its sample, this clonotype was seen a few times. The chain recombines TRBV7-2 with TRBJ2-5, with 10 bases aligning to TRBD1. The germline V gene has CDR1 SGHTA and CDR2 FQGNSA. Trimming at V came to 4 bases and at J to 2 bases, leaving 1 base not matched to a gene. The CDR3 runs to 14 residues. The CDR3 bases are TGTGCCAGCAGCTCGGACAGGGGGCAAGAGACCCAGTACTTC. This gives the protein CASSSDRGQETQYF.

This clonotype was detected ten times or more. This sequence joins TRBV19 and TRBJ1-1; a possible D gene is TRBD1 (5 bases). The germline V gene encodes CDR1 LNHDA and CDR2 SQIVND (reference sequence). The V and J ends lost 7 bases and 2 bases respectively, with 17 bases between them. There are 15 residues in the CDR3. CDR3 sequence reads: CASTELGGFNTEAFF. The CDR3 bases are TGTGCCAGTACCGAACTCGGGGGTTTCAACACTGAAGCTTTCTTT.

This clonotype appeared many times. V usage is TRBV12-3 or TRBV12-4 and J usage is TRBJ2-4, with D perhaps matching TRBD2 (5 bases). The CDR3 covers 16 residues. V was cut by 5 bases and J by 0 bases, with 14 bases left in between. The CDR3 region has the DNA TGTGCCAGCAGTCGGAGTGGGAGTCTAGCCAAAAACATTCAGTACTTC. Its protein is CASSRSGSLAKNIQYF.